This entry lists 8 T cell receptor beta chains sequenced from one sample in a study of blood T cell repertoires in COVID-19. Produced via immunoSEQ multiplex PCR; TCRdb's table is partial and in-frame only. Altogether tens of thousands of clones are present, about 83% being singletons, with the ten largest covering about half. Sequenced material: peripheral blood. These receptor sequences come from a human donor in a cohort sampled during active COVID-19.

The V gene is TRBV28, the J gene TRBJ2-3; maybe TRBD1 (5 bases). Trimming left V 6 bases short and J 5 bases short, with 12 bases between. Germline CDR1 and CDR2: MDHEN and SYDVKM. The CDR3 contains 13 residues. CDR3 in amino acids: CASSQGFKDTQYF. In DNA form, the CDR3 reads TGTGCCAGCAGCCAGGGTTTTAAAGATACGCAGTATTTT.

The count of this clone is one. The chain is built from TRBV7-9 and TRBJ1-4; tentative D call: TRBD1 (5 bases). The CDR3 totals 16 residues. Germline CDR1 SEHNR, CDR2 FQNEAQ (reference sequence). V lost 5 bases and J lost 6, with 19 bases in between. CDR3 sequence: CASSHPAGGGDEKLFF. In nucleotides, the CDR3 is TGTGCCAGCAGCCATCCCGCCGGGGGAGGGGATGAAAAACTGTTTTTT.

The rearrangement uses TRBV5-3 and TRBJ2-7; D possibly corresponds to TRBD1 (6 bases). TRBV5-3 has ORF status, its function being uncertain. This CDR3 comprises 15 residues. The V end was cut by 4 bases, the J end by 5 bases, with 19 bases between. CDR3 sequence (DNA): TGTGCCAGAAGCCCCGGACAGATACGTAAGGACGAGCAGTACTTC. Encoded protein: CARSPGQIRKDEQYF.

The chain joins TRBV19 to TRBJ2-2; 8 bases agree with TRBD1. Trimming removed 5 bases from V and 3 bases from J; junction bases left unmatched: 5. Germline values: CDR1 LNHDA, CDR2 SQIVND (reference sequence). The CDR3 is made up of 15 amino acids. CDR3 region: CASSRQGLYTGELFF. CDR3 coding DNA: TGTGCCAGTAGTCGACAGGGGCTATACACCGGGGAGCTGTTTTTT.

The chain recombines TRBV28 with TRBJ2-5; TRBD1 aligns across 8 bases. V lost 4 bases, J lost 5 bases, and 6 bases stayed unmatched. This CDR3 has 14 residues. Germline CDR1 is MDHEN and CDR2 is SYDVKM. Here the CDR3 DNA reads TGTGCCAGCAGTTGGCAGGGGGCGGGGGAGACCCAGTACTTC. Its translation: CASSWQGAGETQYF.

This clone has just one count. V gene TRBV5-1 combines with J gene TRBJ2-1, with 12 bases aligning to TRBD2. CDR1 is SGHRS and CDR2 is YFSETQ in the germline V gene. V lost 6 bases to trimming and J lost 5 bases; unmatched junction nucleotides: 6. The CDR3 has 15 residues. The CDR3 region has the DNA TGCGCCAGCACCCCCGGACTAGCGGGGAACAATGAGCAGTTCTTC. Amino acid sequence: CASTPGLAGNNEQFF.

This clone was counted a few times. J is TRBJ2-3 and V is TRBV28; TRBD2 matches 12 bases. This CDR3 has 16 residues. V dropped 4 bases and J dropped 1; count of bases not matched to a gene: 3. Germline V gene data show CDR1 as MDHEN and CDR2 as SYDVKM. CDR3 residues: CASSSLAGGGTDTQYF. The CDR3 nucleotides are TGTGCCAGCAGTTCACTAGCGGGAGGTGGCACAGATACGCAGTATTTT. Together with reference TRBV28 and TRBJ2-3, the CDR3 gives the full variable domain: DVKVTQSSRYLVKRTGEKVFLECVQDMDHENMFWYRQDPGLGLRLIYFSYDVKMKEKGDIPEGYSVSREKKERFSLILESASTNQTSMYLCASSSLAGGGTDTQYFGPGTRLTVL.

The chain employs TRBV29-1 and TRBJ1-2; the D gene is possibly TRBD1 (6 bases). The CDR3 spans 13 residues. The germline V gene has CDR1 SQVTM and CDR2 ANQGSEA. The ends were cut back, 5 bases at V and 5 bases at J, with 15 bases in the middle. This CDR3 reads CSVLDSPLYGYTF. For the CDR3, the DNA is TGCAGCGTTCTGGACAGCCCTCTATATGGCTACACCTTC. Full variable domain (rest looked up from reference TRBV29-1 and TRBJ1-2): SAVISQKPSRDICQRGTSLTIQCQVDSQVTMMFWYRQQPGQSLTLIATANQGSEATYESGFVIDKFPISRPNLTFSTLTVSNMSPEDSSIYLCSVLDSPLYGYTFGSGTRLTVV.